One T cell receptor (beta chain) is described in this entry. This sample was taken from a study of neurological immune-mediated disorders. Using its own MiXCR run on the 5' RACE reads, TCRdb lists one record per CDR3 protein. This sample carries around 97,000 distinct CDR3 sequences, 10% to 12% of them seen once, and the ten largest clones take about 3.1%. Documented time point: longitudinal time-point 3. Deletions cut 0 bases from V and 2 bases from J, with 5 bases between. CDR3 length equals 13 residues. CDR1 MGHRA and CDR2 YSYEKL come from the germline V gene. This chain joins TRBV4-1 and TRBJ2-7; D ambiguous. The TCR was taken from a female donor with HTLV-1-associated myelopathy (HAM/TSP). What was sequenced was PBMCs. For the CDR3, the DNA is TGCGCCAGCAGCCAAGATCCTACCTACGAGCAGTACTTC. Protein sequence: CASSQDPTYEQYF.